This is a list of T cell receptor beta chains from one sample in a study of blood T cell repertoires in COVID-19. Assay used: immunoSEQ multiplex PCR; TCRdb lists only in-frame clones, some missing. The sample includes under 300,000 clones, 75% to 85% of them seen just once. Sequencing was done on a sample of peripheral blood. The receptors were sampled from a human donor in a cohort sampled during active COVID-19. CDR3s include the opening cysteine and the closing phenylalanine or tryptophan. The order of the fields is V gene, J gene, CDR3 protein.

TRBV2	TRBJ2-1	CANGDRAPDIF
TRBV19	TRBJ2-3	CASSILNSGSRTDTQYF
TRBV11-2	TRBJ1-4	CASSAQGATNEKLFF
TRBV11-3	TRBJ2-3	CASSARVSTDTQYF
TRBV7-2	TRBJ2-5	CASSFGGGAETQYF
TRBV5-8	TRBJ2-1	CASSHGTVDNEQFF
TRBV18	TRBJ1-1	CASSPRDRNINTEAFF
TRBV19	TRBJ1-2	CASSTIGQGAVGYTF
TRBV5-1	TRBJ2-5	CASSRDTQETQYF
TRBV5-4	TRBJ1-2	CASSLGGSRTYGYTF
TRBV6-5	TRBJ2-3	CASSSGTSGFTDTQYF
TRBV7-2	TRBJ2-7	CASSLTSTYEQYF
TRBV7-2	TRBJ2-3	CASQGTYTDTQYF
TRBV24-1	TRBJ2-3	CATSDLTVGTGSLDTQYF
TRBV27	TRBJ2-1	CASSFAMGQPGNEQFF
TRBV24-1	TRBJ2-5	CATSMPGQETQYF
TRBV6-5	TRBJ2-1	CASSLLAGVGNEQFF
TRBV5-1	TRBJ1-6	CASSPEGQADNSPLHF
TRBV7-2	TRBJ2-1	CASSLSGRSHNEQFF
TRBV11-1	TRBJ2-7	CASSLFRDLAYEQYF
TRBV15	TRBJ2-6	CATSRDGSGANVLTF
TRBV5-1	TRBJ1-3	CASSLGAITGNTIYF
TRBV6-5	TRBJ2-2	CASRYTGTDLTGELFF
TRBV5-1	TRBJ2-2	CASTLDRRDTGELFF
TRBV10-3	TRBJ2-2	CAISQTRQGNTGELFF
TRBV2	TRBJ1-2	CASSESGDYGYTF
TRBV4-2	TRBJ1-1	CASSPDSYTEAFF
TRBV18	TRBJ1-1	CASSPPGRNTEAFF
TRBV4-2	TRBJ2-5	CASSQFTGETQYF
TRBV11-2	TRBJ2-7	CASSLDSAGAPYEQYF
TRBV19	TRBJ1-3	CASSIAGGFSGNTIYF
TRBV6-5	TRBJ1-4	CASSYKRRRKDEKLFF
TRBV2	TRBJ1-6	CASSEAGHSTISLHF
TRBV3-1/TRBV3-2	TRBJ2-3	CASSQGEAGGHSDTQYF
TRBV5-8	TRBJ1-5	CASSNAIGGAPGNQPQHF
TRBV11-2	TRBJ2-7	CASSQTGYEQYF
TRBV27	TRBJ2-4	CASSPGQGTSYKNIQYF
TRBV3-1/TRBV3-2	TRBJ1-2	CASSQVAGKSGYTF
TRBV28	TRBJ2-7	CASSLFQAGSYEQYF
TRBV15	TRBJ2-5	CATSTGQVQETQYF
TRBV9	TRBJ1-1	CASSVVQNTEAFF
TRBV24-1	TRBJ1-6	CATSEPDPPDRDNSPLHF
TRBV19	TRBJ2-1	CASSWGLAGEREQFF
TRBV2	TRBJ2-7	CASSEATGWTGEDRYEQYF
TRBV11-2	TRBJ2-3	CASSLVGLSTDTQYF
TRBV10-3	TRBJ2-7	CAISEYTGTGHEQYF
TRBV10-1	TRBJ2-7	CASSESLGGVAYEQYF
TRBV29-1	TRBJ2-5	CSAYPGTGEETQYF
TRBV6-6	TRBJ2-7	CASSYPGQNPEQYF
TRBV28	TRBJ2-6	CASKYGANVLTF
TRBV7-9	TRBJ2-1	CASSLERDEQFF
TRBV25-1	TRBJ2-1	CASSEGGRGYNEQFF
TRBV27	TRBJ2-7	CASRPGTGALYEQYF
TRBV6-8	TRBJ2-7	CASSYPAGYSYEQYF
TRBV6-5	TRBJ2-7	CASSYLPGTGAYEQYF
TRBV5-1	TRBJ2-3	CASSPRTGTDTQYF